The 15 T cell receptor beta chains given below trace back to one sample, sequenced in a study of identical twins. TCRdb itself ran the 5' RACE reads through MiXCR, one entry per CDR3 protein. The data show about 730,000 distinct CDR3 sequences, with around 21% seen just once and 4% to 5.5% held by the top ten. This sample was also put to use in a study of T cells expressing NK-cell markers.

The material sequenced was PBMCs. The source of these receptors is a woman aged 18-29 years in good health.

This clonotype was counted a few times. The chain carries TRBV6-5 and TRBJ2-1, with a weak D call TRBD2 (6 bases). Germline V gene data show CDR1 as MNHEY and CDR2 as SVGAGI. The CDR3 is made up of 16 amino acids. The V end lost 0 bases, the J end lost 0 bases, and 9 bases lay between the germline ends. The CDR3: CASSYSAGSSYNEQFF. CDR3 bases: TGTGCCAGCAGTTACTCGGCGGGGAGCTCCTACAATGAGCAGTTCTTC.

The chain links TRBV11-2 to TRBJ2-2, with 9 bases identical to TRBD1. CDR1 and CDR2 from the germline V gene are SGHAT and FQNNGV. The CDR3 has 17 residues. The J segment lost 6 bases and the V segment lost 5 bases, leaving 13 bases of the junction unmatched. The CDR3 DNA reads TGTGCCAGCAGCCTAAATCGCGGGACAGGGTGGGCCGGGGAGCTGTTTTTT. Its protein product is CASSLNRGTGWAGELFF. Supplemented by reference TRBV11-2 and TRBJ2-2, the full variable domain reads EAGVAQSPRYKIIEKRQSVAFWCNPISGHATLYWYQQILGQGPKLLIQFQNNGVVDDSQLPKDRFSAERLKGVDSTLKIQPAKLEDSAVYLCASSLNRGTGWAGELFFGEGSRLTVL.

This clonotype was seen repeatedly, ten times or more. The chain's CDR3 is CASSQDMGANLGQPQHF. CDR3 DNA sequence: TGTGCCAGCAGCCAAGATATGGGAGCCAATTTGGGGCAGCCCCAGCATTTT. The chain carries TRBV3-1 and TRBJ1-5, with D unclear. Between the trimmed V and J ends, which lost 0 bases and 7 bases, there was a span of 19 bases. CDR3 size: 17 residues. Per germline, CDR1 LGHDT and CDR2 YNNKEL (reference sequence).

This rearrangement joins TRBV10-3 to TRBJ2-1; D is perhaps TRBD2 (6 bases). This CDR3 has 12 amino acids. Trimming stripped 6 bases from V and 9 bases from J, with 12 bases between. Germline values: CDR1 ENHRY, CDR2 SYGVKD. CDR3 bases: TGTGCCATCAGAACTGGGGGGTTTGAGCAGTTCTTC. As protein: CAIRTGGFEQFF.

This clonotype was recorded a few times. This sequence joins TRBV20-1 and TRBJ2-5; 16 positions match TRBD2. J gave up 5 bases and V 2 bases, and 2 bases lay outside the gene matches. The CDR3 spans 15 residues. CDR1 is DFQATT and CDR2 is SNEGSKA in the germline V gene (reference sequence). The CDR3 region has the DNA TGCAGTGCTAGATCGGGACTAGCGGGGGGGGAGACCCAGTACTTC. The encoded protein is CSARSGLAGGETQYF.

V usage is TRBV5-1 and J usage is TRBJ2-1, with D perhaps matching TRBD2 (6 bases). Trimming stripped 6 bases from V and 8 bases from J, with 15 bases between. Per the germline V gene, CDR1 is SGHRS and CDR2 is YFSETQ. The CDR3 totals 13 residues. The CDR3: CASTRDFQDEQFF. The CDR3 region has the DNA TGCGCCAGCACCCGGGACTTCCAAGATGAGCAGTTCTTC.

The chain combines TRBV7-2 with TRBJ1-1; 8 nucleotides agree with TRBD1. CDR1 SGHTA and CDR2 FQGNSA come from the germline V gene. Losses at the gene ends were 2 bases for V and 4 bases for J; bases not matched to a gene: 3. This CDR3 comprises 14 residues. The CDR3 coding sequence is TGTGCCAGCAGCTTATACAGGGGGGGCACTGAAGCTTTCTTT. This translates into CASSLYRGGTEAFF.

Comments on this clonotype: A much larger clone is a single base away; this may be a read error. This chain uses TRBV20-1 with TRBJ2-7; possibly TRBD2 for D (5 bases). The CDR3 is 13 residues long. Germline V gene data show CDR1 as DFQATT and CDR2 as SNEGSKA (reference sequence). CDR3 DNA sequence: TGCAGTACTAGAGATGAATCTTACTACGAGCAGTACTTC. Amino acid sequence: CSTRDESYYEQYF.

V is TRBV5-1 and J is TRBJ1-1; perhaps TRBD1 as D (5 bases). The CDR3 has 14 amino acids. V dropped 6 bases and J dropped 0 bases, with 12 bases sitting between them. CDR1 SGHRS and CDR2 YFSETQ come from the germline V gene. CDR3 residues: CASNRGGVNTEAFF. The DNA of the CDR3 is TGCGCCAGCAATAGGGGAGGCGTGAACACTGAAGCTTTCTTT.

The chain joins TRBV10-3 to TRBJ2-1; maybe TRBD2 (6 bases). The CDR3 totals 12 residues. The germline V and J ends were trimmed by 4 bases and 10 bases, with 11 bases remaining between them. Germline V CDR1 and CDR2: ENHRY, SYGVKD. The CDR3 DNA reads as TGTGCCATCAGTGTAGGGGACTGGGAGCAGTTCTTC. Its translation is CAISVGDWEQFF.

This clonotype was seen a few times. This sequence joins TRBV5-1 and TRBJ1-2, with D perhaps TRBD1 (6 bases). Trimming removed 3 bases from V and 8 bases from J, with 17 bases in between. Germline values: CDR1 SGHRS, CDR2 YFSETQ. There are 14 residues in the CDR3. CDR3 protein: CASSSAQGTKGYTF. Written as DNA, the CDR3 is TGCGCCAGCAGCTCGGCACAGGGTACGAAGGGCTACACCTTC.

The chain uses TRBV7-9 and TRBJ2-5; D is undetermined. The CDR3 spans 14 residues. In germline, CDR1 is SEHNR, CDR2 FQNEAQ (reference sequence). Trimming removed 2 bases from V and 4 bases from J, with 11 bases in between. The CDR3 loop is CASSLRATPETQYF. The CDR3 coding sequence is TGTGCCAGCAGCTTAAGGGCCACTCCAGAGACCCAGTACTTC.

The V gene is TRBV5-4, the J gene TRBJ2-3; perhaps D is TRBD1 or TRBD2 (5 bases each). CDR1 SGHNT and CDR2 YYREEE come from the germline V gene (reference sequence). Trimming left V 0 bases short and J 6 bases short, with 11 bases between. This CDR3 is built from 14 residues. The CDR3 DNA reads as TGTGCCAGCAGCTTGGAGGGGACGGTGGATACGCAGTATTTT. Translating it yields CASSLEGTVDTQYF.

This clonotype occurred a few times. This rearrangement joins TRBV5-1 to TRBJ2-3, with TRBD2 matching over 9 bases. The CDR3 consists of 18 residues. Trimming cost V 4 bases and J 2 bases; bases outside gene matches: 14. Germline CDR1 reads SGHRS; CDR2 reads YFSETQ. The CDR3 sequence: CASSVLAFSGSNTDTQYF. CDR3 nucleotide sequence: TGCGCCAGCAGCGTCCTCGCTTTTAGCGGGAGCAACACAGATACGCAGTATTTT.

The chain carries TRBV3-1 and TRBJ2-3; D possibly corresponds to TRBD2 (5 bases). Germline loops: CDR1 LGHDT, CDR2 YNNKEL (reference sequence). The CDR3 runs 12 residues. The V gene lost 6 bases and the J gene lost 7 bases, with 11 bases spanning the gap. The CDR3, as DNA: TGTGCCAGCAGACTAAGAGGGAATACGCAGTATTTT. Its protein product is CASRLRGNTQYF.